A selection of T cell receptor beta chains follows, all from one sample in a study of blood T cell repertoires in COVID-19. Here immunoSEQ multiplex PCR was the method, and the copy in TCRdb shows in-frame clones only, minus some. Altogether around 300,000 clones are present, around nine tenths being singletons, with the ten largest covering approximately 2%. Sample: PBMCs or T cells enriched from blood (not recorded which). The receptors were gathered from a woman aged 55 to 70 who had recovered from COVID-19. Both conserved end residues are part of each CDR3. The D gene is left open where the match is weak. Clone size is shown for a subset of rows, as once, few, many or a class of expanded clone.

clone size,J gene,D gene,CDR3 length,V gene,CDR3 DNA,CDR3 protein
-,TRBJ2-2,TRBD2,20,TRBV7-6,TGTGCCAGCAGCTTAGTCGTGCGGCGGGAGGGTCCCTGGAACACCGGGGAGCTGTTTTTT,CASSLVVRREGPWNTGELFF
-,TRBJ2-1,TRBD2,17,TRBV25-1,TGTGCCAGCAGTGAAGTCCCCGGGACTAGCGGGAGCAATGAGCAGTTCTTC,CASSEVPGTSGSNEQFF
-,TRBJ2-1,TRBD2,16,TRBV5-4,TGTGCCAGCAGCTCAAAGCGGGGATCCGGGGACAATGAGCAGTTCTTC,CASSSKRGSGDNEQFF
-,TRBJ1-6,-,14,TRBV7-9,TGTGCCAGCAGCTTAGTCGGCGGGGATTCACCCCTCCACTTT,CASSLVGGDSPLHF
once,TRBJ2-7,TRBD2,15,TRBV2,TGTGCCAGCAGAGGGGGGCTGGGACTAGCCCTCGAGCAGTACTTC,CASRGGLGLALEQYF
-,TRBJ1-5,TRBD1,16,TRBV16,TGTGCCAGCAGCCAATCAGGGGGGACAGGGCATCAGCCCCAGCATTTT,CASSQSGGTGHQPQHF
-,TRBJ1-5,TRBD1,16,TRBV18,TGTGCCAGCTCACCAAGTACAGGGGGAGGCAATCAGCCCCAGCATTTT,CASSPSTGGGNQPQHF
-,TRBJ1-1,-,14,TRBV11-2,TGTGCCAGCAGCCACACAGGGCTGCTCACTGAAGCTTTCTTT,CASSHTGLLTEAFF
few,TRBJ2-3,-,13,TRBV7-9,TGTGCCAGCAGCTTAGATCCGACAGATACGCAGTATTTT,CASSLDPTDTQYF
-,TRBJ2-3,-,12,TRBV2,TGTGCCAGCAGGGAATACACAGATACGCAGTATTTT,CASREYTDTQYF
-,TRBJ2-3,TRBD2,15,TRBV7-9,TGTGCCAGCAGCTTCCCGGGGAGGGGCACAGATACGCAGTATTTT,CASSFPGRGTDTQYF
-,TRBJ1-5,TRBD1,13,TRBV5-5,TGTGCCAGCAGCGGGGACAGGGCTTTACCCCAGCATTTT,CASSGDRALPQHF
-,TRBJ2-3,TRBD2,17,TRBV27,TGTGCCAGCAGTTTGACTAGCGGGGTCCCGAGGGGGGATACGCAGTATTTT,CASSLTSGVPRGDTQYF
once,TRBJ2-6,TRBD1,19,TRBV7-8,TGTGCCAGCAGCTTAATCACAGGGGCGCTCTTCTCTGGGGCCAACGTCCTGACTTTC,CASSLITGALFSGANVLTF
-,TRBJ2-4,-,14,TRBV3-1/TRBV3-2,TGTGCCAGCAGCCAACAGGGGACCAAAAACATTCAGTACTTC,CASSQQGTKNIQYF
-,TRBJ2-1,-,13,TRBV14,TGTGCCAGCAGCCCTAGGGCTAGGGGTGAGCAGTTCTTC,CASSPRARGEQFF
-,TRBJ2-1,-,14,TRBV6-1,TGTGCCAGCAGTGATGTCGGAGTGAGAAATGAGCAGTTCTTC,CASSDVGVRNEQFF
-,TRBJ2-7,TRBD1,15,TRBV7-8,TGTGCCAGCAGCCTCGCCGGGACAGGGTTATCCGAGCAGTACTTC,CASSLAGTGLSEQYF
-,TRBJ2-2,-,15,TRBV13,TGTGCCAGCAGTTCCCAGGGCAGGGCATACGGGGAGCTGTTTTTT,CASSSQGRAYGELFF
-,TRBJ2-7,TRBD1,16,TRBV5-1,TGCGCCAGCAGCTTACAAACGGGACAGGGGGCAGGGAAGCAGTACTTC,CASSLQTGQGAGKQYF
once,TRBJ2-5,TRBD2,15,TRBV7-3,TGTGCCAGCAGCTTAACTCCGACTAGCCGGGAGACCCAGTACTTC,CASSLTPTSRETQYF
-,TRBJ2-1,TRBD1,17,TRBV9,TGTGCCAGCAGCGAGTCAAGGACAGGAAGCTCCTACAATGAGCAGTTCTTC,CASSESRTGSSYNEQFF
-,TRBJ2-2,-,16,TRBV5-1,TGCGCCAGCAGCTTGTATCAGGGGACGAACACCGGGGAGCTGTTTTTT,CASSLYQGTNTGELFF
once,TRBJ2-2,TRBD2,16,TRBV14,TGTGCCAGCAGCCAACGGACTAGCGGCGGATCCGGGGAGCTGTTTTTT,CASSQRTSGGSGELFF
-,TRBJ1-6,-,16,TRBV5-5,TGTGCCAGCAGCCCCCTGGCCCAATCCTATAATTCACCCCTCCACTTT,CASSPLAQSYNSPLHF
-,TRBJ2-1,TRBD1,14,TRBV7-9,TGTGCCAGCAGTAGGACAGGGCCTTACAATGAGCAGTTCTTC,CASSRTGPYNEQFF
many,TRBJ2-7,TRBD2,15,TRBV15,TGTGCCACCAGCAGAGATCTGGGGGGGTACTACGAGCAGTACTTC,CATSRDLGGYYEQYF
-,TRBJ1-2,-,14,TRBV4-1,TGCGCCAGCAGCCTTGGCCCAGGGGCGCGGGGCTACACCTTC,CASSLGPGARGYTF
-,TRBJ2-2,TRBD2,16,TRBV28,TGTGCCAGCAGGGAACAAGCGGGAGCGTTTGCCGGGGAGCTGTTTTTT,CASREQAGAFAGELFF
-,TRBJ2-7,-,13,TRBV13,TGTGCCAGCAGCCTGACTTTAGGGGACGAGCAGTACTTC,CASSLTLGDEQYF
-,TRBJ2-5,TRBD1,14,TRBV7-9,TGTGCCAGCAGCCCGGACAGGGGCCAAGAGACCCAGTACTTC,CASSPDRGQETQYF
-,TRBJ1-2,-,16,TRBV2,TGTGCCAGCTCAGCCCGGGGGTCCAATAGAGGGTATGGCTACACCTTC,CASSARGSNRGYGYTF
-,TRBJ1-5,-,13,TRBV2,TGTGCCAGCAGGACGGAGAGTGCTCAGCCCCAGCATTTT,CASRTESAQPQHF
-,TRBJ2-1,-,15,TRBV4-1,TGCGCCAGCAGCCAAGTCGGAGGACTGGGTACCGAGCAGTTCTTC,CASSQVGGLGTEQFF
-,TRBJ2-3,TRBD2,15,TRBV19,TGTGCCAGTGTCAATAGCGGGGGGGCTAAAGATACGCAGTATTTT,CASVNSGGAKDTQYF